The 20 T cell receptor beta chains reported below all come from one sample, sequenced in a study of patients and donors after allogeneic stem cell transplantation. TCRdb re-called the RT-PCR reads with MiXCR, one entry per CDR3 protein. This table holds 25,000 to 35,000 distinct CDR3 sequences, about 6.5% found once. The sequencing input was blood, either unsorted or a sorted T cell fraction (not recorded which). Receptors were obtained from a human donor who was either an allogeneic HSCT recipient or a stem cell or donor lymphocyte infusion donor (not recorded which). It is not recorded whose cells these are; they may come from a transplant donor.

This clonotype was observed at least ten times. V and J are TRBV2 and TRBJ2-1; D perhaps matches TRBD1 (5 bases). This CDR3 is built from 12 residues. Germline V gives CDR1 SNHLY, CDR2 FYNNEI. V lost 6 bases and J lost 6, with 9 bases in between. This chain's CDR3 is CASSYQGNEQFF. Here the CDR3 DNA reads TGTGCCAGCAGCTACCAGGGCAATGAGCAGTTCTTC. The full variable domain, in which reference TRBV2 and TRBJ2-1 provide the parts outside the CDR3, is EPEVTQTPSHQVTQMGQEVILRCVPISNHLYFYWYRQILGQKVEFLVSFYNNEISEKSEIFDDQFSVERPDGSNFTLKIRSTKLEDSAMYFCASSYQGNEQFFGPGTRLTVL.

This clonotype was seen a handful of times. The chain recombines TRBV21-1 with TRBJ2-7. TRBV21-1 is a pseudogene locus. This CDR3 contains 15 residues. CDR3 DNA: TGTGCCAGCAGCAAATATTCAGTTCTAACCTACGAGCAGTACTTC. This gives the protein CASSKYSVLTYEQYF.

This clonotype was recorded a few times. The chain couples TRBV27 to TRBJ2-1; TRBD2 is a possible D gene (5 bases). V was trimmed by 3 bases and J by 0 bases, leaving 12 bases between them. This CDR3 has 16 amino acids. Germline-derived CDR1 and CDR2 are MNHEY and SMNVEV (reference sequence). The CDR3 DNA reads as TGTGCCAGCAGTTTTGGAGGCGGCAACTCCTACAATGAGCAGTTCTTC. It translates to CASSFGGGNSYNEQFF.

This clonotype was observed at least ten times. This chain connects TRBV20-1 to TRBJ2-3; D is perhaps TRBD1 (6 bases). Germline values: CDR1 DFQATT, CDR2 SNEGSKA (reference sequence). There are 15 residues in the CDR3. The V gene lost 6 bases and the J gene lost 3 bases, with 19 bases spanning the gap. DNA for the CDR3: TGCAGTGCCAGGGGTGGAGCGGACCAAACAGATACGCAGTATTTT. This translates into CSARGGADQTDTQYF.

The chain links TRBV28 to TRBJ2-3, with D possibly called TRBD1 or TRBD2 (7 bases each). Trimming shortened V by 7 bases and J by 8 bases, and 19 bases separated the two germline ends. The CDR3 runs to 14 residues. Germline CDR1 MDHEN, CDR2 SYDVKM. The CDR3 DNA follows: TGTGCCAGCAAGGTGGCGGGAGCAGGGGGTACGCAGTATTTT. Translated: CASKVAGAGGTQYF.

This clonotype turned up a few times. The chain recombines TRBV19 with TRBJ2-7; 8 bases fit TRBD1. The germline CDR1 and CDR2 sequences are LNHDA and SQIVND (reference sequence). The CDR3 is 15 residues long. V was clipped by 2 bases and J by 3 bases; unmatched bases: 6. CDR3 coding DNA: TGTGCCAGTAGTATACCCGGACAGGGACGCTACGAGCAGTACTTC. It is translated as CASSIPGQGRYEQYF.

The chain uses TRBV3-2 and TRBJ2-1; TRBD2, the table's D call, was not compared with the DNA. TRBV3-2 constitutes a pseudogene. The CDR3 runs to 14 residues. CDR3 sequence (DNA): TGTGCCAGCAGCCAAGTCCGGAGAGGGTCTGAGCAGTTCTTC. This translates into CASSQVRRGSEQFF.

The chain joins TRBV28 to TRBJ2-3; D remains unclear. The CDR3 has 14 residues. Between the trimmed V and J ends, which lost 2 bases and 2 bases, there was a span of 8 bases. Germline V gene data show CDR1 as MDHEN and CDR2 as SYDVKM. The CDR3: CASSLNGFTDTQYF. The CDR3 nucleotides read TGTGCCAGCAGTTTAAACGGCTTCACAGATACGCAGTATTTT.

As to this clonotype: A single base separates this from a much larger clone, so it may be a read error. The V call is TRBV7-9, the J call TRBJ2-5; maybe TRBD2 (6 bases). Germline CDR1 SEHNR, CDR2 FQNEAQ (reference sequence). This CDR3 is 14 amino acids long. This CDR3 is CTSSLWGLQETQYF. CDR3 coding DNA: TGTACCAGCAGCTTATGGGGACTCCAAGAGACCCAGTACTTC. The full variable domain, its missing parts supplied by reference TRBV7-9 and TRBJ2-5, is DTGVSQNPRHKITKRGQNVTFRCDPISEHNRLYWYRQTLGQGPEFLTYFQNEAQLEKSRLLSDRFSAERPKGSFSTLEIQRTEQGDSAMYLCTSSLWGLQETQYFGPGTRLLVL.

This clonotype was detected ten times or more. The chain links TRBV7-6 to TRBJ2-3, with 8 nucleotides matching TRBD2. The CDR3 is 15 amino acids. Per the germline V gene, CDR1 is SGHVS and CDR2 is FNYEAQ. With V trimmed by 0 bases and J by 1 base, 0 bases remained unmatched. This CDR3 is CASSLATSGTDTQYF. As DNA, the CDR3 is TGTGCCAGCAGCTTAGCGACTAGCGGCACAGATACGCAGTATTTT.

As concerns this clonotype: This may come from a read error, since a much larger clone is one base off. The chain joins TRBV3-1 to TRBJ2-7; no clear D gene. Germline CDR1 and CDR2: LGHDT and YNNKEL (reference sequence). The V and J ends lost 3 bases and 6 bases respectively, with 6 bases between them. The CDR3 consists of 11 residues. The CDR3 spells CASSQSGEQYF. The CDR3 region has the DNA TGTGCCAGCAGCCAGAGTGGCGAGCAGTACTTC.

The sample holds many counts of this clonotype. The J gene is TRBJ2-7, the V gene TRBV9; weak D call: TRBD1 (5 bases). The CDR3 loop spans 14 amino acids. The germline V gene has CDR1 SGDLS and CDR2 YYNGEE. Trimming shortened V by 4 bases and J by 2 bases, and 13 bases separated the two germline ends. CDR3 sequence (DNA): TGTGCCAGCAGCCCTTGGATAGGGGCCTACGAGCAGTACTTC. As protein: CASSPWIGAYEQYF.

This clonotype has only a few counts. This chain connects TRBV6-1 to TRBJ2-1; the D is unclear. The ends were cut back, 5 bases at V and 4 bases at J, with 6 bases in the middle. The CDR3 consists of 12 residues. Germline values: CDR1 MNHNS, CDR2 SASEGT. CDR3 residues: CASSSRYNEQFF. CDR3 DNA sequence: TGTGCCAGCAGTTCTAGGTACAATGAGCAGTTCTTC.

The table lists this clonotype with many counts. The chain combines TRBV12-3 or TRBV12-4 with TRBJ1-2, with 9 bases aligning to TRBD1. This CDR3 is built from 15 residues. The trim removed 8 bases at V and 10 bases at J, leaving 17 bases unmatched. The CDR3 DNA follows: TGTGCCAGCGGCTCCTCCCCCGGGACAGGGCGATTCTACACCTTC. This encodes CASGSSPGTGRFYTF.

This clonotype was seen ten or more times. The CDR3 DNA reads TGTGCCAGCAGTCAAACTAGCGGGGGTTCCTACAATGAGCAGTTCTTC. Protein: CASSQTSGGSYNEQFF. The chain combines TRBV12-3 or TRBV12-4 with TRBJ2-1; TRBD2 matches 11 bases. This CDR3 is built from 16 residues. The ends lost 5 bases at V and 1 base at J; junction bases unmatched: 4.

This clonotype was detected many times. The V call is TRBV2, the J call TRBJ2-3; 7 bases are a match to TRBD2. CDR3 length equals 14 residues. The V gene's germline CDR1 is SNHLY and CDR2 FYNNEI. Trimming at V came to 8 bases and at J to 6 bases, leaving 11 bases not matched to a gene. CDR3 bases: TGTGCCAGCCTTAGCGGGCTCTGGTCCGATACGCAGTATTTT. Translating it yields CASLSGLWSDTQYF.

This chain connects TRBV7-2 to TRBJ2-1; D is uncertain. Trimming stripped 1 base from V and 5 bases from J, with 9 bases between. This CDR3 contains 14 residues. The germline CDR1 and CDR2 sequences are SGHTA and FQGNSA. CDR3 DNA sequence: TGTGCCAGCAGCTTAGGGGTTGGGAACAATGAGCAGTTCTTC. Amino acid sequence: CASSLGVGNNEQFF.

This clonotype was detected ten times or more. The gene calls are TRBV5-6 and TRBJ1-1, with D unresolved. CDR3 length: 14 residues. Germline CDR1 reads SGHDT; CDR2 reads YYEEEE. V lost 4 bases and J lost 0, with 10 bases in between. CDR3 sequence reads: CASSRGKLNTEAFF. The DNA for the CDR3 is TGTGCCAGCAGCCGGGGTAAGCTGAACACTGAAGCTTTCTTT.

This clonotype has a count of ten or more. The genes are TRBV7-3 and TRBJ1-1; D is undetermined. With 5 bases removed from V and 0 bases from J, the gap between germline ends came to 7 bases. Germline V gene lookup returns CDR1 SGHTA and CDR2 FQGTGA. The CDR3 is 13 residues long. The CDR3 here is CASSNSVNTEAFF. The CDR3 region has the DNA TGTGCCAGCAGCAACTCAGTGAACACTGAAGCTTTCTTT.

This clonotype was seen at least ten times. The gene calls are TRBV20-1 and TRBJ1-6; D possibly corresponds to TRBD1 (6 bases). The ends were cut back, 6 bases at V and 1 base at J, with 13 bases in the middle. Per the germline V gene, CDR1 is DFQATT and CDR2 is SNEGSKA (reference sequence). This CDR3 has 15 amino acids. The CDR3 loop is CSAASQGSYNSPLHF. DNA for the CDR3: TGCAGTGCCGCCTCCCAGGGGTCCTATAATTCACCCCTCCACTTT.